These T cell receptor beta chains were read from a single sample in a study of blood T cell repertoires in COVID-19. Measured with immunoSEQ multiplex PCR; TCRdb has only the in-frame clones, and not every one. The sample holds 150,000 to 200,000 clones, about 81% seen once. Sequenced: peripheral blood. These receptors were collected from a human donor in a cohort sampled during active COVID-19. The CDR3 runs from the conserved cysteine through the conserved F or W. Fields, in order: V gene, D gene, clone size, J gene, CDR3 protein, CDR3 DNA. The D gene is left open where the match is weak. Size is stated for part of the rows, as once, few or many counts, or as a class when the clone is expanded.

v_call: TRBV9; d_call: NA; clone_size: NA; j_call: TRBJ1-3; cdr3_aa: CASSVQAGNTIYF; cdr3_nt: TGTGCCAGCAGCGTACAGGCTGGAAACACCATATATTTT
v_call: TRBV5-4; d_call: NA; clone_size: NA; j_call: TRBJ2-5; cdr3_aa: CASSLDSARQETQYF; cdr3_nt: TGTGCCAGCAGCTTGGATAGCGCACGCCAAGAGACCCAGTACTTC
v_call: TRBV6-5; d_call: NA; clone_size: NA; j_call: TRBJ1-1; cdr3_aa: CASTSPEGSEAFF; cdr3_nt: TGTGCCAGCACTTCGCCGGAGGGCTCTGAAGCTTTCTTT
v_call: TRBV12-3/TRBV12-4; d_call: NA; clone_size: once; j_call: TRBJ1-1; cdr3_aa: CASRLDRNTEAFF; cdr3_nt: TGTGCCAGCAGGTTAGACAGAAACACTGAAGCTTTCTTT
v_call: TRBV27; d_call: TRBD1; clone_size: once; j_call: TRBJ2-1; cdr3_aa: CASRVQGLQFF; cdr3_nt: TGTGCCAGCAGGGTACAGGGGTTGCAGTTCTTC
v_call: TRBV7-9; d_call: NA; clone_size: NA; j_call: TRBJ1-1; cdr3_aa: CASSPGVPEAFF; cdr3_nt: TGTGCCAGCAGCCCGGGGGTCCCTGAAGCTTTCTTT
v_call: TRBV5-1; d_call: NA; clone_size: NA; j_call: TRBJ2-3; cdr3_aa: CASSLDRAGTDTQYF; cdr3_nt: TGCGCCAGCAGCTTGGACAGGGCGGGCACAGATACGCAGTATTTT
v_call: TRBV24-1; d_call: TRBD2; clone_size: NA; j_call: TRBJ2-5; cdr3_aa: CATSDPDGGSGETQYF; cdr3_nt: TGTGCCACCAGTGATCCAGACGGGGGGAGTGGGGAGACCCAGTACTTC
v_call: TRBV30; d_call: NA; clone_size: NA; j_call: TRBJ2-1; cdr3_aa: CARSSGTRNNEQFF; cdr3_nt: TGTGCCCGGAGCTCCGGGACTCGTAACAATGAGCAGTTCTTC
v_call: TRBV3-1/TRBV3-2; d_call: TRBD2; clone_size: NA; j_call: TRBJ2-4; cdr3_aa: CASSPYEGLAGVLAKNIQYF; cdr3_nt: TGTGCCAGCAGCCCCTATGAAGGGCTAGCGGGAGTTCTAGCCAAAAACATTCAGTACTTC
v_call: TRBV7-9; d_call: TRBD1; clone_size: NA; j_call: TRBJ1-2; cdr3_aa: CASSLQQGRGYTF; cdr3_nt: TGTGCCAGCAGCCTTCAACAGGGGCGAGGCTACACCTTC
v_call: TRBV9; d_call: NA; clone_size: NA; j_call: TRBJ2-5; cdr3_aa: CASSTGAGQGGETQYF; cdr3_nt: TGTGCCAGCAGCACCGGGGCGGGGCAGGGGGGAGAGACCCAGTACTTC
v_call: TRBV27; d_call: TRBD1; clone_size: NA; j_call: TRBJ1-2; cdr3_aa: CASSLTRGRAGYTF; cdr3_nt: TGTGCCAGCAGTTTGACCAGGGGGCGAGCTGGCTACACCTTC
v_call: TRBV19; d_call: TRBD1; clone_size: NA; j_call: TRBJ2-7; cdr3_aa: CASSLRQGIGYEQYF; cdr3_nt: TGTGCCAGTAGTCTCCGACAGGGGATTGGCTACGAGCAGTACTTC